Below, one T cell receptor beta chain is given with its context. This clonotype occurred a few times. Its binding antigen is unknown. No base quality values were provided; no much bigger clone lies one nucleotide off. The sample's treatment or condition label, in plain terms: roughly 11-day PBMC culture with coronavirus spike peptide pools or control peptides (ViraFEST assay). To expand antigen-specific T cells with peptide pools and then pick out the expanded clonotypes through TCR sequencing, the study relied on the ViraFEST assay. The positive SARS-CoV-2 PCR tests of the convalescent patients were dated from March to December 2020, before the Alpha, Beta and Delta variants emerged in the United States. Approximately 2.1 million PBMCs per well were cultured in IMDM with 5% human AB serum and roughly 9.3 IU/ml IL-2, plus 10 ug/ml peptide pools. Half of the culture medium was replaced with fresh IL-2-containing medium on days 3 and 7. CD4+ T cells were isolated after around 9 days of culture through negative selection using the EasySep CD4+ T cell isolation kit. Ficoll-Paque Plus gradient centrifugation was used to isolate PBMCs from whole blood, and the isolated PBMCs were then either used fresh or cryopreserved at -140C. In general, triplicate wells were set up for every culture condition.

Libraries were prepared through PCR. DNA from cultured CD4+ T cells underwent TCR sequencing with the Oncomine TCR Beta short-read assay at the Johns Hopkins FTIC core. Genomic DNA was extracted from the cultured CD4+ T cells with the QIAamp micro DNA kit. Oncomine TCR Beta libraries made from cultured CD4+ T cells were pooled using unique dual indexes and sequenced on an Illumina iSeq 100. The authors processed their data as follows. Non-productive sequences were removed, and CDR3s that did not start with C, did not end with F or W, or were shorter than 7 amino acids were discarded. Antigen-specific clonotypes were identified with the MANAFEST web application by comparing peptide-stimulated wells with reference and other culture wells. To be called positive, a clone needed an FDR below 0.05, an odds ratio above 5, and a productive frequency above 0.1% in at least two of three replicate wells. A clonotype counted as cross-reactive if it showed significant expansion both in the SARS-CoV-2 spike wells and in at least one common cold coronavirus spike condition. CDR3 homology was assessed with Levenshtein distances (stringdist) and unrooted phylogenetic trees (ape) in R version 3.6.1. Using fastp at Q25 and MiXCR, TCRdb reprocessed the public reads and kept productive beta chains. Rows merge per CDR3 protein into single entries with the most common DNA and genes. The V and J calls come from TCRdb's annotation, not from the publication. This sample has approximately 12,000 distinct CDR3 sequences in its table, and 44% of those were observed once. The ten largest account for 7% of the sample.

V sheds 2 bases and J sheds 12 bases, leaving 11 bases between their ends. Sequences WNHNN (CDR1) and SYGVQD (CDR2) are obtained from the germline V gene (reference sequence). Spanning cysteine to phenylalanine, the CDR3 consists of 12 amino acids. Here the CDR3 DNA is all that survives: 36 bases in frame from base 1. The source of the sample is a study of vaccination and CD4 T cells after COVID-19 (dated by TCRdb to about 2022). Some background on the complete study: Convalescent patients had a positive SARS-CoV-2 result on nasal swab PCR, and of these patients, some 10 had mild disease and one had severe disease. The convalescent cohort comprised six males and four females, including two Hispanic individuals, seven Caucasians, two Asians and one multiracial person. Each participant got two doses of either the Pfizer-BioNTech BNT162b2 vaccine (n=8) or the Moderna mRNA-1273 vaccine (n=2). For stimulating the cultures, overlapping spike peptide pools were used, derived from SARS-CoV-2 as well as from the common cold coronaviruses HCoV-NL63, HCoV-OC43 and HCoV-229E. In approximately eleven COVID-19 convalescent patients and several infection-naive healthy vaccine recipients, the spike-specific CD4+ TCR repertoire before mRNA vaccination was compared with the repertoire after mRNA vaccination. Control cultures received a CEFX viral epitope pool as the positive control, an HIV-1 Nef peptide pool as the negative control, or no peptide. The time from the second vaccine dose to post-vaccine blood sampling had a median of around 72 days and ranged from about 12 to 250 days. Post-COVID blood samples were collected from convalescent patients a median of roughly 100 days after diagnosis, with a range of roughly 30 to 161 days. Here is what the overall study found, with its caveats: Only a relatively small number of convalescent patients were included in the study, and early timepoints following natural infection were not analyzed. Among convalescent patients, a median approximately 88% of the SARS-CoV-2-reactive clones seen after vaccination appeared only after vaccination, which suggests priming specific to the vaccine. The median number of SARS-CoV-2-reactive clonotypes rose from 20 to 25 after infection to 38 after vaccination, but the change was not significant. Nearly all vaccine-specific clones in convalescent patients (304 of 307) were mono-reactive for SARS-CoV-2 spike rather than cross-reactive with common cold coronaviruses.

The source is a human donor who had recovered from COVID-19. The rearranged segments are TRBV10-1 and TRBJ2-1, with the D gene not confidently named. Specimen: CD4+ T cells from blood, cultured in vitro. The nucleotides read TGCGCCAGCAGTGAGCAGGAGTTAGGGCAGTTCTTC. The translation is CASSEQELGQFF.